These T cell receptor beta chains were read from a single sample in a study of cytomegalovirus exposure and HLA in healthy donors. Repertoires were generated with immunoSEQ multiplex PCR, while TCRdb's copy carries only in-frame clones and drops some. The repertoire holds about 180,000 clones, 77% seen once, with less than 1.5% in the top ten. Sequencing was done on a sample of PBMCs. These receptors were taken from a man aged 18 to 29 in good health and CMV-seronegative. Each CDR3 is given without its conserved first and last residue.

v_call	j_call	cdr3_aa
TRBV11-3	TRBJ2-5	ASSLGRLAGGTGQETQY
TRBV7-9	TRBJ2-3	ASSEGLAGGSTDTQY
TRBV7-2	TRBJ1-2	ASSSRVWGYT
TRBV7-9	TRBJ1-2	ASSLEGGSGYT
TRBV27	TRBJ1-1	ASGQGGPMNTEAF
TRBV6-1	TRBJ2-1	ASSGGTGASYNEQF
TRBV9	TRBJ2-3	ASSASVPDTQY
TRBV5-5	TRBJ2-3	ASTLGGSEITDTQY
TRBV7-9	TRBJ2-3	ASSLSRDRGADTQY
TRBV14	TRBJ2-7	ASSHQLNYEQY
TRBV15	TRBJ2-5	ATQGAEETQY
TRBV6-5	TRBJ2-2	ASSFIAGGKTGELF
TRBV19	TRBJ1-2	ASTDFPAGYGYT
TRBV27	TRBJ2-1	ASSPEWDRAYNEQF
TRBV7-2	TRBJ2-2	ATSPGGHITGELF
TRBV6-1	TRBJ1-2	ASSEQGGYGYT
TRBV5-4	TRBJ2-1	ASSFGGLGFNEQF
TRBV7-9	TRBJ1-5	SSSFDGGPQH
TRBV7-2	TRBJ2-3	ASSSTGSTDTQY
TRBV4-2	TRBJ1-2	ASSQQQGPYGYT
TRBV11-2	TRBJ1-2	ASSFEQVDGYT
TRBV7-2	TRBJ2-3	ASSSGTPTDTQY
TRBV6-6	TRBJ2-2	ASSWTGVDTGELF
TRBV4-3	TRBJ1-3	ASSQEGGMRGSGNTIY
TRBV7-2	TRBJ2-5	ASSLGTTAQY
TRBV30	TRBJ1-2	ASSSQGTGGDGYT
TRBV28	TRBJ2-5	ASEPGQGEQY
TRBV7-6	TRBJ2-1	ASSLSGGAFGNEQF
TRBV27	TRBJ2-3	ASSLGLAGGTDTQY
TRBV7-8	TRBJ1-4	ASRRRTEEKLF
TRBV4-1	TRBJ1-5	ASSPGTVRGNQPQH
TRBV4-3	TRBJ2-1	ASSQTYGLGGEAQF
TRBV15	TRBJ2-3	ATSRGPERTDTQY
TRBV4-3	TRBJ1-1	ASSQAGQGWNTEAF
TRBV30	TRBJ2-7	AWSGGGVSYEQY
TRBV12-2	TRBJ1-2	ASRPSWGGAGYGYT
TRBV5-5	TRBJ2-5	ASSSQAPVGETQY
TRBV4-3	TRBJ2-2	ASSQGGLYTGELF
TRBV10-3	TRBJ1-3	AISESISTGDANTIY
TRBV5-1	-	ASSLGQGPFYEQY
TRBV7-2	TRBJ1-1	ASRLQGKNTEAF
TRBV4-3	TRBJ2-2	ASSRRQATTGELF
TRBV2	TRBJ1-2	ASREGPHYGYT
TRBV7-3	TRBJ2-5	ASSLGRLGLGETQY
TRBV30	TRBJ1-4	AWSVLTFEKEKLF
TRBV4-1	TRBJ1-3	ASSFLQVPGNTIY
TRBV30	TRBJ2-2	ALPRTGGPGELF
TRBV7-6	TRBJ1-1	ASSLSGVTEAF
TRBV7-7	TRBJ2-1	ASSVGGPNEQF